These T cell receptor beta chains were read from a single sample in a study of T cells after yellow fever vaccination. TCRdb processed the 5' RACE reads anew with MiXCR; each CDR3 protein has one entry. Of hundreds of thousands of distinct CDR3 sequences listed, about 14% are singletons. This specimen consisted of PBMCs, obtained on the day of the yellow fever booster vaccination. The receptors stem from a man aged 25-45 years who received the YFV17D yellow fever vaccine. The conserved cysteine and the conserved F or W are not part of the CDR3 here. D genes are given only for firm matches.

NA 11 TRBJ2-5 TRBV10-3 AIRTGREETQY
NA 15 TRBJ2-7 TRBV4-3 ASSQVWAGSVLYEQY
NA 12 TRBJ2-1 TRBV6-5 ASSYSAVYNEQF
TRBD1 12 TRBJ2-4 TRBV20-1 SAPTQGTKNIQY
TRBD1 12 TRBJ2-5 TRBV29-1 SVVRDRHGETQY
NA 9 TRBJ2-3 TRBV20-1 SARGPDTQY
NA 10 TRBJ2-5 TRBV7-9 ASSPESETQY
TRBD1 12 TRBJ1-1 TRBV7-8 ASSPGQGLLEAF
NA 13 TRBJ1-1 TRBV7-2 ASSLDWQVNTEAF
NA 12 TRBJ1-3 TRBV20-1 SARRQGGGNTIY
NA 12 TRBJ1-2 TRBV30 AWTGKEGNSGYT
NA 9 TRBJ1-1 TRBV29-1 SVVTRTEAF
NA 13 TRBJ1-1 TRBV12-3/TRBV12-4 ASSPRTVLNTEAF
TRBD2 13 TRBJ2-7 TRBV6-5 ASSYLAGEPHEQY
NA 12 TRBJ2-2 TRBV3-1 ASSGLPFTGELF
NA 12 TRBJ2-3 TRBV7-6 ASSLSGNADTQY
NA 14 TRBJ2-1 TRBV14 ASSRTISSSYNEQF
TRBD2 14 TRBJ2-2 TRBV15 ATSRDSGRSPGELF
TRBD2 14 TRBJ2-7 TRBV7-8 ASSSGGSLTGYEQY
NA 12 TRBJ2-3 TRBV7-9 ASSWRGYTDTQY
NA 13 TRBJ2-2 TRBV4-3 ASSQVGLDTGELF
TRBD1 11 TRBJ1-5 TRBV20-1 SATGTDNQPQH
NA 11 TRBJ2-1 TRBV5-1 ASSLDLGNEQF
NA 13 TRBJ2-2 TRBV9 ASSVGGGLTGELF
TRBD1 11 TRBJ2-7 TRBV29-1 SVDTGDSYEQY
NA 12 TRBJ1-1 TRBV5-1 ASSIPLQGSEAF
NA 11 TRBJ1-4 TRBV12-3/TRBV12-4 ASSFLGIEKLF
TRBD2 13 TRBJ2-7 TRBV5-1 ASSPTSGTRDEQY
NA 12 TRBJ2-4 TRBV7-2 ASSGGKASNIQY
NA 12 TRBJ2-7 TRBV15 ATSMSLFPYEQY
TRBD2 14 TRBJ2-1 TRBV10-3 AISDQSGGSYNEQF
TRBD1 14 TRBJ1-1 TRBV5-1 ASSRYITQGPTEAF